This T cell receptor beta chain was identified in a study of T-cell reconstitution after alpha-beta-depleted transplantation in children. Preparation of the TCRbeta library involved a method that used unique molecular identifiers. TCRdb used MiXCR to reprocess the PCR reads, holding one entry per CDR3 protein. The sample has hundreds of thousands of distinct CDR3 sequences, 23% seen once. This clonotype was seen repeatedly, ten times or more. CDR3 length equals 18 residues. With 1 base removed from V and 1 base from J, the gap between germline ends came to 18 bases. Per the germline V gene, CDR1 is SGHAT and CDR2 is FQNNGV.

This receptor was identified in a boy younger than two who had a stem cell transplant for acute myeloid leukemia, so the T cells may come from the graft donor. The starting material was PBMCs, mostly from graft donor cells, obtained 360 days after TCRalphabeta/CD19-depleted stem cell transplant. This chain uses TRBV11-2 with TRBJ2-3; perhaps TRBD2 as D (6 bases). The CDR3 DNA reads TGTGCCAGCAGCTTAGTTACCACGCGGACGGGGGGCACAGATACGCAGTATTTT. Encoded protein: CASSLVTTRTGGTDTQYF.